This is a list of T cell receptor beta chains from one sample in a study of PD-1 blockade in classical Hodgkin lymphoma. Assay used: immunoSEQ multiplex PCR; TCRdb lists only in-frame clones, some missing. The data show about 40,000 clones, about two thirds seen once. Specimen: peripheral blood mononuclear cells (PBMCs), collected at baseline. These receptor sequences come from a human donor with classical Hodgkin lymphoma. The CDR3 runs from the conserved cysteine through the conserved F or W. A D gene is named only where the DNA matches it firmly. Clone size is stated in some rows and not others, as once, few, many or a class when expanded.

- - TRBJ2-2 TRBV9 CASSVAQTKNTGELFF TGTGCCAGCAGCGTAGCACAGACGAAGAACACCGGGGAGCTGTTTTTT
- - TRBJ1-3 TRBV9 CASTWGLGNTIYF TGTGCCAGCACTTGGGGGCTTGGAAACACCATATATTTT
TRBD1 - TRBJ2-3 TRBV6-5 CATQGQYSDTQYF TGTGCCACCCAGGGACAGTATTCAGATACGCAGTATTTT
- once TRBJ2-3 TRBV19 CASSDSTDTQYF TGTGCCAGTAGTGACTCCACAGATACGCAGTATTTT
- - TRBJ1-2 TRBV10-3 CATEGDGRGYTF TGTGCCACCGAGGGGGACGGTCGGGGCTACACCTTC
TRBD2 - TRBJ2-1 TRBV27 CASRVGGSYNEQFF TGTGCCAGCAGGGTCGGGGGGTCCTACAATGAGCAGTTCTTC
- once TRBJ2-6 TRBV12-5 CARGGTGANVLTF TGTGCTAGGGGGGGTACTGGGGCCAACGTCCTGACTTTC
- - TRBJ1-2 TRBV16 CASSPSPGTNYGYTF TGTGCCAGCAGCCCATCCCCCGGGACTAACTATGGCTACACCTTC
- - TRBJ1-6 TRBV30 CAWSGRDTYSPLHF TGTGCCTGGAGTGGCCGGGACACCTATTCACCCCTCCACTTT
- - TRBJ1-3 TRBV2 CASSVGTVSSGNTIYF TGTGCCAGCAGTGTCGGGACGGTGAGCTCTGGAAACACCATATATTTT
- - TRBJ1-1 TRBV19 CASSISGNGAEAFF TGTGCCAGTAGTATTAGTGGGAACGGAGCTGAAGCTTTCTTT
- - TRBJ2-6 TRBV7-2 CASSFPGLGANVLTF TGTGCCAGCAGCTTCCCAGGTCTTGGGGCCAACGTCCTGACTTTC
- - TRBJ2-2 TRBV7-3 CASSSYITGELFF TGTGCCAGCAGCTCCTACATCACCGGGGAGCTGTTTTTT
- - TRBJ1-2 TRBV7-2 CASSLAGDRSRPYTF TGTGCCAGCAGCTTAGCGGGGGACCGAAGTAGGCCCTACACCTTC
TRBD2 once TRBJ2-5 TRBV7-7 CASSPGLANLAGAQYF TGTGCTAGCAGCCCGGGACTAGCGAACCTGGCAGGCGCCCAGTACTTC
- - TRBJ2-2 TRBV9 CASSSYWSTGELFF TGTGCCAGCAGCAGCTATTGGAGCACCGGGGAGCTGTTTTTT
TRBD1 - TRBJ1-2 TRBV27 CASSLGRTGGYGYTF TGTGCCAGCAGTTTAGGGCGGACAGGAGGCTATGGCTACACCTTC
TRBD1 - TRBJ2-7 TRBV11-2 CASSLTRGQATYEQYF TGTGCCAGCAGCTTAACTAGGGGACAGGCCACCTACGAGCAGTACTTC
- - TRBJ2-7 TRBV5-5 CASSHQGGIVSYEQYF TGTGCCAGCAGCCACCAAGGGGGGATAGTCTCCTACGAGCAGTACTTC